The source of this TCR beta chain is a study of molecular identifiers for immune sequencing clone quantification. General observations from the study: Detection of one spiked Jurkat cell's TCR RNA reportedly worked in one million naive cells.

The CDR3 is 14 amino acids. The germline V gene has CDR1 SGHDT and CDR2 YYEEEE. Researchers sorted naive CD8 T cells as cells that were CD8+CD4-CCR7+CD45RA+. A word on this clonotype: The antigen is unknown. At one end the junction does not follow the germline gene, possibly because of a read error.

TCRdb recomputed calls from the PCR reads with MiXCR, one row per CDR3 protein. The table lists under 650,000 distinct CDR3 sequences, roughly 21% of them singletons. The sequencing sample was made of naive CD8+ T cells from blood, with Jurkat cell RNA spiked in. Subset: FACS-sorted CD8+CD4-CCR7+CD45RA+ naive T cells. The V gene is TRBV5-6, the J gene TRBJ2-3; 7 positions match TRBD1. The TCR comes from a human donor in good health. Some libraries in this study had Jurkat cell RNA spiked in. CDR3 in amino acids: CASGLDTGVDTQYF. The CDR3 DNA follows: TGTGCCAGCGGCTTGGATACAGGGGTAGATACGCAGTATTTT.